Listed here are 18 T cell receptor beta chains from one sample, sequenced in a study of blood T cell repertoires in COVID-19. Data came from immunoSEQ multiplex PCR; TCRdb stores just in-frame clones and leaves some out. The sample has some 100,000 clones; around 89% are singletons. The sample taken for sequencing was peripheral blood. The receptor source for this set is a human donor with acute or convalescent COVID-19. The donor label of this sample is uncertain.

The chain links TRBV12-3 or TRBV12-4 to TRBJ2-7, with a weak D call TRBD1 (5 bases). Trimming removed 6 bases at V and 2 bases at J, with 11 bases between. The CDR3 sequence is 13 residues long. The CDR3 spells CASSLGAAYEQYF. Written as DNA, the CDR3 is TGTGCCAGCAGCCTTGGGGCAGCCTACGAGCAGTACTTC.

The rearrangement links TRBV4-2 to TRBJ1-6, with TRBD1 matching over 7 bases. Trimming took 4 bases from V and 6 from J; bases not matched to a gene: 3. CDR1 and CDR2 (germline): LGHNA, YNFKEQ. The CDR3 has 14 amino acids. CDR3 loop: CASSPRDSNSPLHF. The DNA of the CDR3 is TGTGCCAGCAGCCCCAGGGACAGTAATTCACCCCTCCACTTT.

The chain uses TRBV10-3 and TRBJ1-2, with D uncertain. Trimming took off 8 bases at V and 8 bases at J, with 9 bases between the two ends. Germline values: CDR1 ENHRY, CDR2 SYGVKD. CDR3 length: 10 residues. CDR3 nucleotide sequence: TGTGCCATCGGAGGGAGCGGCTACACCTTC. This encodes CAIGGSGYTF.

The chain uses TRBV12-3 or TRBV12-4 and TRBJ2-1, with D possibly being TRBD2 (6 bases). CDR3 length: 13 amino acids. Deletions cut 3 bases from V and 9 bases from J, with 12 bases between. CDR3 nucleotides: TGTGCCAGCAGTTTTTCGGGAGAGGGTGAGCAGTTCTTC. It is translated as CASSFSGEGEQFF.

CDR3 in DNA: TGCGCCAGCAGCCAAGGGGACAGGTATGGCTACACCTTC. This encodes CASSQGDRYGYTF. The gene calls are TRBV4-3 and TRBJ1-2; 8 bases align to TRBD1. Germline V CDR1 and CDR2: LGHNA, YSLEER. The J segment lost 5 bases and the V segment lost 1 base, leaving 0 bases of the junction unmatched. The CDR3 covers 13 residues.

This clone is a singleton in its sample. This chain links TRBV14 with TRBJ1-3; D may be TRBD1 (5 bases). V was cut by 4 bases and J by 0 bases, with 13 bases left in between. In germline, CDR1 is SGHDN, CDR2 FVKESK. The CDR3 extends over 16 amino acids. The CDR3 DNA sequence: TGTGCCAGCAGCCCCACCTTGGGGGGCTCTGGAAACACCATATATTTT. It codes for CASSPTLGGSGNTIYF.

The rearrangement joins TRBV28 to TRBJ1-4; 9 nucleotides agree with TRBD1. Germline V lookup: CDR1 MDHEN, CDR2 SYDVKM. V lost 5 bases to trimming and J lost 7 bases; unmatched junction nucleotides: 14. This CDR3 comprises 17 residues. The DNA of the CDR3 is TGTGCCAGCAGTGGACAGGGGCCAAACTGGGGTGGTGAAAAACTGTTTTTT. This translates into CASSGQGPNWGGEKLFF.

CDR3: CASSATHYEQYF. The CDR3, as DNA: TGTGCCAGCAGCGCCACACACTACGAGCAGTACTTC. This chain links TRBV7-9 with TRBJ2-7; D unclear. V was clipped by 5 bases and J by 3 bases, with 8 bases between them. CDR1 and CDR2 from the germline V gene are SEHNR and FQNEAQ (reference sequence). The CDR3 runs to 12 residues.

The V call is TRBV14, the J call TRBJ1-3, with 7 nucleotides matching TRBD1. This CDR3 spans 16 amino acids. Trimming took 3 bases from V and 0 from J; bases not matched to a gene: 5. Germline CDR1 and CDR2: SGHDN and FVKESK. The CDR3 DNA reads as TGTGCCAGCAGCCACGTGACAGGGTCCTCTGGAAACACCATATATTTT. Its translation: CASSHVTGSSGNTIYF.

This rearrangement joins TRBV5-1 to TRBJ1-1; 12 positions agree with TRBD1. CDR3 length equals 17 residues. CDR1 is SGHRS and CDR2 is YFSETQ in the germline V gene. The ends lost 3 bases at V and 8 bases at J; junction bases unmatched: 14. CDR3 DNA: TGCGCCAGCAGCTATCAAGGGACAGGGGGCCCCACCGCCGAAGCTTTCTTT. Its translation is CASSYQGTGGPTAEAFF.

CDR3 DNA sequence: TGTGCCAGCAGCTCAAGACCGGGACAGGGGTTGAGCTACAATGAGCAGTTCTTC. Translated: CASSSRPGQGLSYNEQFF. The J gene is TRBJ2-1, the V gene TRBV11-2, with TRBD1 matching over 10 bases. The CDR3 is 18 amino acids. Germline loops: CDR1 SGHAT, CDR2 FQNNGV. V shed 4 bases, J shed 3 bases, and the junction held 12 bases outside the gene matches.

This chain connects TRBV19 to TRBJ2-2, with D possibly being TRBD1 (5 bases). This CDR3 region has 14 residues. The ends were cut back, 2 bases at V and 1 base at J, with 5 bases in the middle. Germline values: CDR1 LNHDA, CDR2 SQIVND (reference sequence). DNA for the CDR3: TGTGCCAGTAGTATACAGGGGAACACCGGGGAGCTGTTTTTT. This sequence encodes CASSIQGNTGELFF.

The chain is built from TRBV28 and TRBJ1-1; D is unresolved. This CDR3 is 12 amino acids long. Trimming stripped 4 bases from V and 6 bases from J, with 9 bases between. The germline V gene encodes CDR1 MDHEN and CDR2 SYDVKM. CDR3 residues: CASSSSDSEAFF. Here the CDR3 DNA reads TGTGCCAGCAGTTCCTCGGACTCTGAAGCTTTCTTT.

The CDR3 region is CASSVGQGFEQFF. The CDR3 region has the DNA TGTGCCAGCAGCGTGGGTCAGGGATTTGAGCAGTTCTTC. V gene TRBV9 combines with J gene TRBJ2-1; D is perhaps TRBD1 (5 bases). Germline values: CDR1 SGDLS, CDR2 YYNGEE. CDR3 size: 13 residues. V was cut by 2 bases and J by 9 bases, with 12 bases left in between. The full variable domain, its missing parts supplied by reference TRBV9 and TRBJ2-1, is DSGVTQTPKHLITATGQRVTLRCSPRSGDLSVYWYQQSLDQGLQFLIQYYNGEERAKGNILERFSAQQFPDLHSELNLSSLELGDSALYFCASSVGQGFEQFFGPGTRLTVL.

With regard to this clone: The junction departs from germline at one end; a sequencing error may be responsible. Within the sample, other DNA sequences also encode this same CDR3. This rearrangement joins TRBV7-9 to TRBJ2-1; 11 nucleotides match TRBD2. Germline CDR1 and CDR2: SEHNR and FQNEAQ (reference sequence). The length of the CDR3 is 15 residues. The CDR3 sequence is CASSLAGGPYNEQFF. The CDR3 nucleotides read TGTGCCAGCAGTTTAGCGGGAGGGCCCTACAATGAGCAGTTCTTC.

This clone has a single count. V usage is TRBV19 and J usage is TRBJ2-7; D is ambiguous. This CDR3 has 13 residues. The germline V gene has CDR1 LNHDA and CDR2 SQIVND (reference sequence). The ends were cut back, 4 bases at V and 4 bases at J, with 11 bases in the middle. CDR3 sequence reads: CASSTPPTYEQYF. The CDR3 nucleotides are TGTGCCAGTAGTACACCGCCTACGTACGAGCAGTACTTC.

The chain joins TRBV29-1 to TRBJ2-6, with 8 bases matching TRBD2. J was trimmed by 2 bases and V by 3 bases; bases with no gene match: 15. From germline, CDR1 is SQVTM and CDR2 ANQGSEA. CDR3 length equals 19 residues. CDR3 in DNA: TGCAGCGTTGAGGGGTTCATTGGGACTAGGAAAACTGGGGCCAACGTCCTGACTTTC. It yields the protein CSVEGFIGTRKTGANVLTF.

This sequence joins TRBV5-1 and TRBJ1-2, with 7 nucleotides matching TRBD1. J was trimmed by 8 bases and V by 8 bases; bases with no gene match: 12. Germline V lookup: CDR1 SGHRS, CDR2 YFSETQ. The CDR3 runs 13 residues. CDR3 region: CASGSRDSDGYTF. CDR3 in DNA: TGCGCCAGTGGCTCTCGGGACAGTGACGGCTACACCTTC.